These 21 T cell receptor beta chains originate from one sample sequenced in a study of blood T cell repertoires in COVID-19. TCRdb's table, derived via immunoSEQ multiplex PCR, lists solely in-frame clones and lacks some. The table records around 70,000 clones, approximately 78% of them present only once. Material for sequencing was peripheral blood. All receptors come from a woman of 80 years or more with active or convalescent COVID-19.

The chain recombines TRBV4-2 with TRBJ2-7, with 10 positions matching TRBD2. V lost 2 bases, J lost 3 bases, and 4 bases stayed unmatched. Germline V gene lookup returns CDR1 LGHNA and CDR2 YNFKEQ. CDR3 length: 15 amino acids. The DNA of the CDR3 is TGTGCCAGCAGCCAACTAGCGGGAGATTACTACGAGCAGTACTTC. Translated, it gives CASSQLAGDYYEQYF.

The genes are TRBV6-4 and TRBJ1-1; D unclear. Germline V lookup: CDR1 MRHNA, CDR2 SNTAGT. Trimming shortened V by 0 bases and J by 0 bases, and 8 bases separated the two germline ends. CDR3 length: 15 residues. CDR3 residues: CASSDSPEMNTEAFF. CDR3 bases: TGTGCCAGCAGTGACTCCCCGGAGATGAACACTGAAGCTTTCTTT.

This clone came up once. The CDR3 sequence is CAWSNTGGAGRQPQHF. Here the CDR3 DNA reads TGTGCCTGGAGTAACACAGGGGGCGCGGGTCGTCAGCCCCAGCATTTT. V gene TRBV30 combines with J gene TRBJ1-5; 9 bases align to TRBD1. Germline values: CDR1 GTSNPN, CDR2 SVGIG (reference sequence). Unmatched junction bases numbered 11, after V lost 2 bases and J lost 6 bases. This CDR3 spans 16 amino acids.

There are a few counts of this clone. The chain uses TRBV18 and TRBJ1-3; D gene uncertain. Germline loops: CDR1 KGHSH, CDR2 LQKENI. This CDR3 is 16 amino acids long. V lost 0 bases, J lost 4 bases, and 13 bases lay in between. The CDR3 DNA reads as TGTGCCAGCTCACCACCGAGGGATCCCTCCGGAAACACCATATATTTT. It is translated as CASSPPRDPSGNTIYF.

This chain connects TRBV2 to TRBJ2-5; 8 bases are shared with TRBD2. This CDR3 has 16 amino acids. Germline V gene sequence: CDR1 SNHLY, CDR2 FYNNEI. The V segment lost 4 bases and the J segment 3 bases; nucleotides outside the gene matches: 10. The CDR3 loop is CASSGEAGGWEETQYF. CDR3 bases: TGTGCCAGCAGTGGGGAGGCGGGGGGCTGGGAAGAGACCCAGTACTTC.

The chain is built from TRBV12-5 and TRBJ1-2, with D maybe TRBD1 (5 bases). Germline CDR1 is LGHNT and CDR2 is FRNRAP. The CDR3 is 14 residues long. The V gene lost 1 base and the J gene lost 4 bases, with 10 bases spanning the gap. CDR3 sequence: CASGLDQGGYGYTF. The DNA for the CDR3 is TGTGCTAGTGGTTTGGACCAGGGTGGCTATGGCTACACCTTC.

This rearrangement joins TRBV18 to TRBJ2-7; no definite D call. The V end was cut by 4 bases, the J end by 3 bases, with 10 bases between. Per the germline V gene, CDR1 is KGHSH and CDR2 is LQKENI. This CDR3 is 13 amino acids long. In DNA, the CDR3 is TGTGCCAGCTCACAACAGAGAAACTACGAGCAGTACTTC. Amino acid sequence: CASSQQRNYEQYF.

V usage is TRBV2 and J usage is TRBJ2-6; D is perhaps TRBD1 (6 bases). Germline assignment: CDR1 SNHLY and CDR2 FYNNEI. This CDR3 is built from 16 residues. The V end lost 8 bases, the J end lost 3 bases, and 17 bases lay between the germline ends. CDR3 loop: CASEQGTGSGANVLTF. CDR3 sequence (DNA): TGTGCCAGCGAACAGGGTACGGGGAGTGGGGCCAACGTCCTGACTTTC.

V gene TRBV5-4 combines with J gene TRBJ2-1; 9 nucleotides line up with TRBD1. Germline CDR1 reads SGHNT; CDR2 reads YYREEE (reference sequence). CDR3 length: 15 amino acids. V gave up 4 bases and J gave up 5 bases; unmatched junction bases: 7. The CDR3 here is CASSRRQGEDNEQFF. The CDR3 nucleotides are TGTGCCAGCAGCCGCAGACAGGGGGAGGACAATGAGCAGTTCTTC. The complete variable domain, with remaining parts taken from reference TRBV5-4 and TRBJ2-1, reads ETGVTQSPTHLIKTRGQQVTLRCSSQSGHNTVSWYQQALGQGPQFIFQYYREEENGRGNFPPRFSGLQFPNYSSELNVNALELDDSALYLCASSRRQGEDNEQFFGPGTRLTVL.

This rearrangement joins TRBV25-1 to TRBJ2-7; 9 positions match TRBD1. Germline assignment: CDR1 MGHDK and CDR2 SYGVNS. Trimming removed 8 bases from V and 6 bases from J; junction bases left unmatched: 11. The CDR3 is 14 amino acids. The CDR3 coding sequence is TGTGCCAGCGCACCTCGGGACAGGGTCCTCGAGCAGTACTTC. This sequence encodes CASAPRDRVLEQYF.

The V gene is TRBV4-1, the J gene TRBJ2-3, with 10 bases fitting TRBD2. V shed 5 bases and J 1 base; nucleotides not matched to a gene: 9. This CDR3 contains 17 residues. Germline V gives CDR1 MGHRA, CDR2 YSYEKL. CDR3 DNA sequence: TGCGCCAGCAGCTCACGACTAGCGGGCCCCCGCACAGATACGCAGTATTTT. Translating it yields CASSSRLAGPRTDTQYF.

The genes are TRBV18 and TRBJ1-1; D is unclear. Trimming pared 3 bases from V and 0 bases from J, leaving 11 bases between. CDR3 length: 15 residues. Germline CDR1 KGHSH, CDR2 LQKENI. CDR3 in DNA: TGTGCCAGCTCACCGCCTAGCGGCCTGAACACTGAAGCTTTCTTT. As protein: CASSPPSGLNTEAFF.

The chain recombines TRBV6-2 or TRBV6-3 with TRBJ2-7; D unresolved. With 2 bases removed from V and 2 bases from J, the gap between germline ends came to 16 bases. This CDR3 region has 16 residues. Germline values: CDR1 MNHEY, CDR2 SVGEGT. The chain's CDR3 is CASSYLALGLAYEQYF. The CDR3 bases are TGTGCCAGCAGTTACCTCGCCCTCGGGTTGGCCTACGAGCAGTACTTC.

The rearrangement links TRBV13 to TRBJ2-1; D is uncertain. The CDR3 length is 13 residues. Looked up from germline, CDR1 is PRHDT and CDR2 is FYEKMQ (reference sequence). The ends were cut back, 0 bases at V and 6 bases at J, with 6 bases in the middle. DNA of the CDR3: TGTGCCAGCAGCTTAGGAGCGTCCAATGAGCAGTTCTTC. Translated, it gives CASSLGASNEQFF.

The chain employs TRBV12-3 or TRBV12-4 and TRBJ1-1; tentative D call: TRBD1 (5 bases). The V and J ends lost 2 bases and 8 bases respectively, with 12 bases between them. This CDR3 has 13 amino acids. The CDR3 protein is CASSLRGSLEAFF. The CDR3 DNA reads as TGTGCCAGCAGTTTAAGGGGATCTCTAGAAGCTTTCTTT.

This chain links TRBV10-3 with TRBJ2-5; TRBD1 is a possible D gene (7 bases). The CDR3 totals 13 residues. The V gene's germline CDR1 is ENHRY and CDR2 SYGVKD. With 11 bases removed from V and 2 bases from J, the gap between germline ends came to 15 bases. The CDR3 region has the DNA TGTGCCGCGGGGACAGCCGGACAAGAGACCCAGTACTTC. The encoded protein is CAAGTAGQETQYF.

The chain carries TRBV18 and TRBJ2-3, with 8 nucleotides matching TRBD1. Germline CDR1 reads KGHSH; CDR2 reads LQKENI. The V and J ends lost 1 base and 2 bases, in that order; junction bases with no gene match: 2. The CDR3 runs to 15 residues. The CDR3 loop reads CASSPRQGYTDTQYF. CDR3 coding DNA: TGTGCCAGCTCACCACGACAGGGGTACACAGATACGCAGTATTTT.

The V call is TRBV7-8, the J call TRBJ1-1; the match to TRBD1 covers 8 bases. Germline lookup yields CDR1 SGHVS and CDR2 FQNEAQ. Losses at the gene ends were 5 bases for V and 0 bases for J; bases not matched to a gene: 5. CDR3 size: 15 residues. CDR3 coding DNA: TGTGCCAGCAGCCCGCGGGACAGGATGAACACTGAAGCTTTCTTT. Its protein product is CASSPRDRMNTEAFF.

By frequency in the sample, this clone is medium-sized. This chain uses TRBV4-3 with TRBJ1-6; maybe TRBD1 (5 bases). This CDR3 region has 15 residues. V dropped 0 bases and J dropped 5 bases, with 8 bases sitting between them. Germline loops: CDR1 LGHNA, CDR2 YSLEER. DNA for the CDR3: TGCGCCAGCAGCCAAGATCAAGGGGATAATTCACCCCTCCACTTT. Encoded protein: CASSQDQGDNSPLHF.

This clone was found once. V is TRBV4-2 and J is TRBJ1-2, with TRBD1 matching 8 bases. The CDR3 totals 18 residues. Germline V gene lookup returns CDR1 LGHNA and CDR2 YNFKEQ. The V and J ends lost 0 bases and 3 bases, in that order; junction bases with no gene match: 12. CDR3 in DNA: TGTGCCAGCAGCCAAGATCTAAGCAGGGGGCGGTTTGACTATGGCTACACCTTC. Translated, it gives CASSQDLSRGRFDYGYTF.

This chain connects TRBV7-2 to TRBJ2-3; possible D gene TRBD1, 6 bases. Germline values: CDR1 SGHTA, CDR2 FQGNSA. Trimming took 5 bases from V and 0 from J, leaving 9 bases between them. This CDR3 comprises 14 residues. DNA for the CDR3: TGTGCCAGCAGCGGTGGACAGAGCACAGATACGCAGTATTTT. Its translation: CASSGGQSTDTQYF.